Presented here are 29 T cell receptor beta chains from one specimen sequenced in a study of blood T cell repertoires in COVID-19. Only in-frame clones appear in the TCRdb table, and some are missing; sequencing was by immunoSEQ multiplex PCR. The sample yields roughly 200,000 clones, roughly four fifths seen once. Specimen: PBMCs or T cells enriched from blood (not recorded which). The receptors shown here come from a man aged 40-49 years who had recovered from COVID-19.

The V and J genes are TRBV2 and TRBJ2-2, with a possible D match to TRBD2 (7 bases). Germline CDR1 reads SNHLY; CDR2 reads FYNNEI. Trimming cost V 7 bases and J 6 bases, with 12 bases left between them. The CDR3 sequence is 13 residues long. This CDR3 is CASKQGGSGELFF. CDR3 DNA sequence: TGTGCCAGCAAACAGGGAGGGTCCGGGGAGCTGTTTTTT.

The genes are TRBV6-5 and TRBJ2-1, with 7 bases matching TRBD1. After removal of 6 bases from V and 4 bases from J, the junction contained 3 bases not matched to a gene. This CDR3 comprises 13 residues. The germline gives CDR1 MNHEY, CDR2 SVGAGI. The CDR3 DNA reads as TGTGCCAGCAGAGGACAGGAGTACAATGAGCAGTTCTTC. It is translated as CASRGQEYNEQFF.

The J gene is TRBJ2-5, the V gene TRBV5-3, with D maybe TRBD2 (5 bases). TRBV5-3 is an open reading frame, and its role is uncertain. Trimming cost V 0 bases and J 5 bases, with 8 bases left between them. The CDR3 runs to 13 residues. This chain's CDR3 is CARSLVEEETQYF. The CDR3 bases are TGTGCCAGAAGCTTGGTGGAGGAGGAGACCCAGTACTTC.

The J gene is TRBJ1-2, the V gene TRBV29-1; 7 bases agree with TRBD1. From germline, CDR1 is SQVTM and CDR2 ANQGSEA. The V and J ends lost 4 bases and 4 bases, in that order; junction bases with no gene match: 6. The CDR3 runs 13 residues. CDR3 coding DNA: TGCAGCGTTGGAGGGACAGAGTCCTATGGCTACACCTTC. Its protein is CSVGGTESYGYTF.

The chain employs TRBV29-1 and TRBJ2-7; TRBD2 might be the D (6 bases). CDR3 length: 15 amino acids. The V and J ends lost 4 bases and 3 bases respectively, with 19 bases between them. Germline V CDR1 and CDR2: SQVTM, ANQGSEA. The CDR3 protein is CSVAGASNRGYEQYF. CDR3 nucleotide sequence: TGCAGCGTTGCGGGAGCTTCCAACCGGGGCTACGAGCAGTACTTC.

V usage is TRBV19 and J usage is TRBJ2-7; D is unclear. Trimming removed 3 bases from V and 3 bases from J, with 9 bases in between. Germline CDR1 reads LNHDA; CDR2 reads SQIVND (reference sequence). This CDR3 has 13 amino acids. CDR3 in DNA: TGTGCCAGTAGTATCGAAGCCGGCTACGAGCAGTACGTC. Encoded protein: CASSIEAGYEQYV.

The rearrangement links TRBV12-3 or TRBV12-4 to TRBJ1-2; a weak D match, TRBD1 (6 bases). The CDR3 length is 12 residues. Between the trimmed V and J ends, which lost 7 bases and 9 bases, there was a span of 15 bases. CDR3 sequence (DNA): TGTGCCAGCAAAATAGGGGGTAGGAGCTACACCTTC. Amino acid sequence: CASKIGGRSYTF.

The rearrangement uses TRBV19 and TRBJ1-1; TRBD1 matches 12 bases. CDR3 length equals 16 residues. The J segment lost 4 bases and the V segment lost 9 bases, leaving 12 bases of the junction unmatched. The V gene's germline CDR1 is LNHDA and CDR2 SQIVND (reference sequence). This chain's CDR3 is CASLTGTGGVVTEAFF. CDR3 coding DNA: TGTGCCAGCCTCACCGGGACAGGGGGCGTTGTCACTGAAGCTTTCTTT.

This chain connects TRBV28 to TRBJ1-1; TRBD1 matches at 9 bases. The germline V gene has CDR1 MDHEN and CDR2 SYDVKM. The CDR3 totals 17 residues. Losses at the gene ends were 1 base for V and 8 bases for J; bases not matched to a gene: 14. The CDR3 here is CASSLLGRAGGQGEAFF. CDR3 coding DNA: TGTGCCAGCAGTTTATTAGGCAGGGCCGGGGGACAGGGCGAAGCTTTCTTT.

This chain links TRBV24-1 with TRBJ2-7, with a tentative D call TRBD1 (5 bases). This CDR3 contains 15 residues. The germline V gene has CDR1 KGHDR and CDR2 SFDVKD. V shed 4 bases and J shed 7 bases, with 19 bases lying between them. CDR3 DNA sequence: TGTGCCACCAGTGAAGGGCAAAGGGGTGTGCGGGAGCAGTACTTC. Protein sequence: CATSEGQRGVREQYF.

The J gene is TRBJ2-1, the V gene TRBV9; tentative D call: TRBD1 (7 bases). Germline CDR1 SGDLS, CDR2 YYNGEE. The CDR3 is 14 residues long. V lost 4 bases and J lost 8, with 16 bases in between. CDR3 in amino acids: CASSPVGGGYEQFF. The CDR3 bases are TGTGCCAGCAGCCCCGTAGGAGGGGGCTATGAGCAGTTCTTC.

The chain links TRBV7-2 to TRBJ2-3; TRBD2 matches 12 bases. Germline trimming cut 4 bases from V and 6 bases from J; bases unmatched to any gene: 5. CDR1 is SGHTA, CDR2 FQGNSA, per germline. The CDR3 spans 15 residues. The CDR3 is CASSSRLAGVDTQYF. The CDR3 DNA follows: TGTGCCAGCAGCTCGAGACTAGCGGGAGTGGATACGCAGTATTTT. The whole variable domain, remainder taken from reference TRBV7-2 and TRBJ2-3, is GAGVSQSPSNKVTEKGKDVELRCDPISGHTALYWYRQSLGQGLEFLIYFQGNSAPDKSGLPSDRFSAERTGGSVSTLTIQRTQQEDSAVYLCASSSRLAGVDTQYFGPGTRLTVL.

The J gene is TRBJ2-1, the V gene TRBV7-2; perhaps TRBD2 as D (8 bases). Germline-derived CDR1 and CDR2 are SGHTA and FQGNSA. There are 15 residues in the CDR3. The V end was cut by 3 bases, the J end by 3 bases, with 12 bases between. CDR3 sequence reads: CASSFSGTVYNEQFF. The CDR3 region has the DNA TGTGCCAGCAGCTTTAGCGGGACAGTCTACAATGAGCAGTTCTTC.

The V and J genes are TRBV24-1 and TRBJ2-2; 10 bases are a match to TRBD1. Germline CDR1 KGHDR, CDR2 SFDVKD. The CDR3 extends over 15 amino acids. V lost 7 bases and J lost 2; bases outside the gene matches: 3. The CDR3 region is CATRGTGENTGELFF. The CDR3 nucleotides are TGTGCCACCAGAGGGACAGGGGAAAACACCGGGGAGCTGTTTTTT.

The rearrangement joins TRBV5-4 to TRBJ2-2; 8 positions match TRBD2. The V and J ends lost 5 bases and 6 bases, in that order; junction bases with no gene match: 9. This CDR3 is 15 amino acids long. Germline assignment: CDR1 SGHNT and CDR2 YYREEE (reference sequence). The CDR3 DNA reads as TGTGCCAGCAGTTTCGAGGGGCGGGAGGCCGGGGAGCTGTTTTTT. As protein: CASSFEGREAGELFF.

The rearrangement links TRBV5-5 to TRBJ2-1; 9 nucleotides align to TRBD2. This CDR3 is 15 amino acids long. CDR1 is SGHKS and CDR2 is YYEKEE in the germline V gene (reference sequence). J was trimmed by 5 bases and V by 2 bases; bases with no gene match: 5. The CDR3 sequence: CASSFYSGRDNEQFF. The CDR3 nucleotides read TGTGCCAGCAGCTTTTATAGCGGGAGAGACAATGAGCAGTTCTTC.

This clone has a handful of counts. The CDR3 bases are TGTGCCACCAGTGAGACCGGGAACGATGATGAGCAGTTCTTC. Protein product: CATSETGNDDEQFF. The V gene is TRBV24-1, the J gene TRBJ2-1; TRBD2 is a possible D gene (5 bases). CDR1 is KGHDR and CDR2 is SFDVKD in the germline V gene. The CDR3 runs to 14 residues. Trimming cost V 4 bases and J 8 bases, with 14 bases left between them.

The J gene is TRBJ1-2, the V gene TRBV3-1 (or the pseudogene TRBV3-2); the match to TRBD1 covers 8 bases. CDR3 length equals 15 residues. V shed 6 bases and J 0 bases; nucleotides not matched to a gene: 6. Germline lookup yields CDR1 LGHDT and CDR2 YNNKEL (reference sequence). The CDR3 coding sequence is TGTGCCAGCAGGCCCGACAGGGGACCTAACTATGGCTACACCTTC. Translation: CASRPDRGPNYGYTF.

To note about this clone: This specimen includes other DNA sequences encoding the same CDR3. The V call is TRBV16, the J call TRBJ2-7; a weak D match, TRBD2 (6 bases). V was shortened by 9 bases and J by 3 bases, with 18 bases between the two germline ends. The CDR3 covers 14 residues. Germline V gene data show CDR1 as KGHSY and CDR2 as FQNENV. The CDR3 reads CASSEGTYLYEQYF. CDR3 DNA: TGTGCCAGTAGCGAAGGGACTTACCTCTACGAGCAGTACTTC.

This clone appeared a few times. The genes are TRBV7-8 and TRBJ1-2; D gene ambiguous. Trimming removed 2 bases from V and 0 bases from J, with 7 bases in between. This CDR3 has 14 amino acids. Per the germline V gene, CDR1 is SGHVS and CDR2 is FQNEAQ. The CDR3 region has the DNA TGTGCCAGCAGCTTATTCGGGACTAACTATGGCTACACCTTC. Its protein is CASSLFGTNYGYTF.

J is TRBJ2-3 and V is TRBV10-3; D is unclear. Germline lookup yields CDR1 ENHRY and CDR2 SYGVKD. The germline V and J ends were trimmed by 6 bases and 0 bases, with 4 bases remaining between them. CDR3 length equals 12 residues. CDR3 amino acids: CAISLSTDTQYF. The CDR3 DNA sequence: TGTGCCATCAGCTTAAGCACAGATACGCAGTATTTT.

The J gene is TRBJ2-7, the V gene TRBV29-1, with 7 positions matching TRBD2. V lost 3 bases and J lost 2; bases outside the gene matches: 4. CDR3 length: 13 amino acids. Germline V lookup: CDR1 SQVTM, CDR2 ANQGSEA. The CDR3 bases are TGCAGCGTTGACGGGGGGTCAACCTACGAGCAGTACTTC. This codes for CSVDGGSTYEQYF.

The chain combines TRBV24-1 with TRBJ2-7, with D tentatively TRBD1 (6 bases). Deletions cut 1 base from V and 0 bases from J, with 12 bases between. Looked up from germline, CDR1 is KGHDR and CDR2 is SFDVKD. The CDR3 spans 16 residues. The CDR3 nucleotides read TGTGCCACCAGTGATTTCGTTGGACAGCACTCCTACGAGCAGTACGTC. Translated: CATSDFVGQHSYEQYV.

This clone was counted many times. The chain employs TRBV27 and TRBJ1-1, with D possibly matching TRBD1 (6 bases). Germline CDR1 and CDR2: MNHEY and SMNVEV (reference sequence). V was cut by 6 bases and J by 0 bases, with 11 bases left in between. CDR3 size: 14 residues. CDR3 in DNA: TGTGCCAGCAGGACAGGAGGCATGAACACTGAAGCTTTCTTT. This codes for CASRTGGMNTEAFF.

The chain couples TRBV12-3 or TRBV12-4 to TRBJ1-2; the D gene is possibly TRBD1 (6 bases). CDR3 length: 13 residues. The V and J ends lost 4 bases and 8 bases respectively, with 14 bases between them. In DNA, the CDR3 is TGTGCCAGCAGTTCAACAGGGTTGGGGGGCTACACCTTC. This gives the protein CASSSTGLGGYTF.

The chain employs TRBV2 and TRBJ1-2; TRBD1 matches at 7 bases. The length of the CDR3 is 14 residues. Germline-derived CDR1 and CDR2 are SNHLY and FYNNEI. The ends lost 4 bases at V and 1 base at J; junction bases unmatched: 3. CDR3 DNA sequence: TGTGCCAGCAGTGGAGGGGGCAATAACTATGGCTACACCTTC. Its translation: CASSGGGNNYGYTF.

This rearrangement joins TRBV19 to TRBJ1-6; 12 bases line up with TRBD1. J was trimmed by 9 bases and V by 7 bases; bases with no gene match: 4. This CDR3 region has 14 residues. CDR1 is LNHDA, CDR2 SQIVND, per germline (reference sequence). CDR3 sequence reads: CASTGTGGFSPLHF. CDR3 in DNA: TGTGCCAGTACCGGGACAGGGGGCTTTTCACCCCTCCACTTT.

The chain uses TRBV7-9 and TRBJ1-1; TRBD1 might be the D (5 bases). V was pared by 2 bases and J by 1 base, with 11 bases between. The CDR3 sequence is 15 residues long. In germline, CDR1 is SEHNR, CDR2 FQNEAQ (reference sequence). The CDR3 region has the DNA TGTGCCAGCAGCTTATCACAGGCACGGAACACTGAAGCTTTCTTT. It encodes CASSLSQARNTEAFF. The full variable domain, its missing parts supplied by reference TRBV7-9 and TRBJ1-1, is DTGVSQNPRHKITKRGQNVTFRCDPISEHNRLYWYRQTLGQGPEFLTYFQNEAQLEKSRLLSDRFSAERPKGSFSTLEIQRTEQGDSAMYLCASSLSQARNTEAFFGQGTRLTVV.

The CDR3 here is CASSSALVLLYGYTF. In DNA, the CDR3 is TGTGCCAGCAGCTCTGCATTAGTCCTCCTATATGGCTACACCTTC. This chain joins TRBV5-5 and TRBJ1-2; D is uncertain. This CDR3 comprises 15 residues. CDR1 is SGHKS and CDR2 is YYEKEE in the germline V gene (reference sequence). V was clipped by 3 bases and J by 5 bases, with 17 bases between them.